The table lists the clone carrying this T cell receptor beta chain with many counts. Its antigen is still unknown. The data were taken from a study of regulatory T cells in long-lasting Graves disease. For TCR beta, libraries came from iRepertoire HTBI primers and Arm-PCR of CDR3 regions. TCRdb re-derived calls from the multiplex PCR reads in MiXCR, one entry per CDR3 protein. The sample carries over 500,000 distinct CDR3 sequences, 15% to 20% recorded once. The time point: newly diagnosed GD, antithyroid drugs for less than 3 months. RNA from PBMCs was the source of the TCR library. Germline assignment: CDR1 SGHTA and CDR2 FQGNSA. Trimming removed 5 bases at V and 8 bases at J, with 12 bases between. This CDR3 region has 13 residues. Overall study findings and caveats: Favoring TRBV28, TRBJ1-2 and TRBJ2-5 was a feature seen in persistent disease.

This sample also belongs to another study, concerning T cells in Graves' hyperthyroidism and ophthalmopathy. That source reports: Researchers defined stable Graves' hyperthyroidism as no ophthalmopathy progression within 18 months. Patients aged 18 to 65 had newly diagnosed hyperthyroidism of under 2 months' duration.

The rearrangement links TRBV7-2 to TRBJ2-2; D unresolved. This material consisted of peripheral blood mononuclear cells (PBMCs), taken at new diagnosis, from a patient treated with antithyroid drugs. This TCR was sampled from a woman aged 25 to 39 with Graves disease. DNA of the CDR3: TGTGCCAGCAGCCCCCGTAACTTAGGGGAGCTGTTTTTT. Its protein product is CASSPRNLGELFF.